This T cell receptor (beta chain) appears in the sequencing data of a study of blood T cell repertoires in COVID-19. About the study: Spain, Italy and the United States supplied samples that represented acute and convalescent COVID-19. PBMCs, B-cell-depleted T cells, or T cells were the source of the cDNA or gDNA that made up the material.

Source study methods: Amplifying reference gene primers gave estimates of nucleated cell counts. Produced via immunoSEQ multiplex PCR; TCRdb's table is partial and in-frame only. V and J calls and clone size follow that table, whereas D and trimming were derived from the DNA. This table holds about 150,000 clones, around 85% found once. CDR1 is SQVTM and CDR2 is ANQGSEA in the germline V gene. Germline trimming cut 7 bases from V and 1 base from J; bases unmatched to any gene: 9. The CDR3 length is 15 residues. This chain uses TRBV29-1 with TRBJ2-7, with TRBD1 matching over 11 bases. Sequenced material: peripheral blood. The TCR originated in a human donor in a cohort sampled during active COVID-19. CDR3 region: CSARGGQGGSYEQYF. CDR3 bases: TGCAGCGCCCGAGGGGGACAGGGGGGATCCTACGAGCAGTACTTC.